Listed below are T cell receptor beta chains from one sample, sequenced in a study of T cell responses to AZD1222 COVID-19 vaccine. Clones were read by immunoSEQ multiplex PCR, and TCRdb kept only the in-frame ones, dropping some. The sample has approximately 80,000 clones, roughly nine tenths seen once. The specimen was peripheral blood, collected on day 0 of AZD1222 vaccination. The receptors shown here come from an adult in good health. Both conserved end residues are part of each CDR3. D genes are given only for firm matches. Expanded clones are given a class, and other clones once, few, many or no size at all.

v_call	clone_size	cdr3_length	j_call	d_call	cdr3_aa	cdr3_nt
TRBV18	.	14	TRBJ1-1	.	CASSLKDGNTEAFF	TGTGCCAGCTCACTAAAGGACGGGAACACTGAAGCTTTCTTT
TRBV28	.	14	TRBJ1-4	.	CASREGRPNEKLFF	TGTGCCAGCAGAGAGGGACGGCCTAATGAAAAACTGTTTTTT
TRBV5-4	.	15	TRBJ2-1	TRBD1	CASSLAARGYNEQFF	TGTGCCAGCAGCTTGGCTGCCAGGGGGTACAATGAGCAGTTCTTC
TRBV9	.	15	TRBJ1-1	.	CASSLTPAQNTEAFF	TGTGCCAGCAGCTTGACCCCGGCGCAGAACACTGAAGCTTTCTTT
TRBV5-1	.	13	TRBJ2-7	.	CASSLALSYEQYF	TGCGCCAGCAGCTTGGCGTTGTCCTACGAGCAGTACTTC
TRBV2	.	14	TRBJ1-5	.	CASSEGTPNQPQHF	TGTGCCAGCAGTGAAGGGACACCAAATCAGCCCCAGCATTTT
TRBV18	few	13	TRBJ1-1	TRBD1	CASSPQGGTEAFF	TGTGCCAGCTCTCCACAGGGGGGCACTGAAGCTTTCTTT
TRBV7-8	once	15	TRBJ2-5	.	CASSGRTTVQETQYF	TGTGCCAGCAGTGGGAGAACCACAGTACAAGAGACCCAGTACTTC
TRBV5-4	.	15	TRBJ2-1	.	CASSLASWTENEQFF	TGTGCCAGCAGCTTGGCCAGTTGGACAGAGAATGAGCAGTTCTTC
TRBV20-1	once	11	TRBJ1-2	TRBD1	CSAYDRDGYTF	TGCAGTGCTTACGACAGGGATGGCTACACCTTC
TRBV5-5	.	16	TRBJ2-1	TRBD2	CASSSPGLAGGLGEFF	TGTGCCAGCAGCTCTCCAGGACTAGCGGGAGGCCTCGGGGAGTTCTTC
TRBV18	.	16	TRBJ1-5	TRBD1	CASSPGQGYSNQPQHF	TGTGCCAGCTCACCTGGACAGGGTTATAGCAATCAGCCCCAGCATTTT
TRBV6-6	.	16	TRBJ2-5	.	CASSSTTGGTEETQYF	TGTGCCAGCAGTTCCACGACTGGCGGGACTGAAGAGACCCAGTACTTC
TRBV7-9	.	14	TRBJ2-5	.	CATSRALTQETQYF	TGTGCCACCTCCCGGGCCCTCACTCAAGAGACCCAGTACTTC
TRBV5-1	.	16	TRBJ2-3	TRBD2	CASSPGAGGRGDTQYF	TGCGCCAGCAGCCCTGGCGCGGGAGGCCGCGGGGATACGCAGTATTTT
TRBV27	.	13	TRBJ1-2	.	CASSPTRGGGYTF	TGTGCCAGCAGTCCGACGCGGGGGGGCGGCTACACCTTC
TRBV5-6	.	15	TRBJ2-7	TRBD1	CASSLRLQGAYEQYF	TGTGCCAGCAGCTTGCGGCTACAGGGGGCCTACGAGCAGTACTTC
TRBV19	once	13	TRBJ1-4	.	CASMDSPNEKLFF	TGTGCCAGTATGGACAGCCCTAATGAAAAACTGTTTTTT
TRBV7-9	.	15	TRBJ1-4	TRBD1	CASSVGDSYNEKLFF	TGTGCCAGCAGCGTGGGGGACAGCTATAATGAAAAACTGTTTTTT
TRBV2	.	16	TRBJ2-7	TRBD2	CASRRLLSGRAVEQYF	TGTGCCAGCAGGCGGTTACTTAGCGGGAGGGCCGTCGAGCAGTACTTC
TRBV19	.	13	TRBJ1-1	.	CASKVLMNTEAFF	TGTGCCAGTAAGGTATTAATGAACACTGAAGCTTTCTTT
TRBV11-2	once	13	TRBJ2-7	.	CASSVTGSYEQYF	TGTGCCAGCAGCGTTACAGGGTCCTACGAGCAGTACTTC
TRBV5-1	.	11	TRBJ1-1	.	CASSLDREAFF	TGCGCCAGCAGCCTCGACAGGGAAGCTTTCTTT
TRBV6-5	.	14	TRBJ1-5	TRBD1	CASRTGQVDQPQHF	TGTGCCAGCAGGACGGGACAGGTCGATCAGCCCCAGCATTTT
TRBV19	.	15	TRBJ2-7	TRBD1	CASSAGQGLTYEQYF	TGTGCCAGTAGTGCTGGACAGGGTCTGACCTACGAGCAGTACTTC
TRBV11-1	.	15	TRBJ2-1	TRBD2	CASSGSGTIIYEQFF	TGTGCCAGCAGCGGTAGCGGGACGATTATCTATGAGCAGTTCTTC
TRBV5-1	.	17	TRBJ2-3	.	CASSLAVGGLVADTQYF	TGCGCCAGCAGCTTGGCCGTTGGCGGCCTTGTCGCAGATACGCAGTATTTT
TRBV20-1	.	13	TRBJ2-7	TRBD2	CSASSSGRYEQYF	TGCAGTGCTAGTTCTAGCGGGAGGTACGAGCAGTACTTC
TRBV29-1	once	17	TRBJ1-3	.	CSVEEDNRTPSGNTIYF	TGCAGCGTTGAAGAAGATAACAGGACCCCTTCTGGAAACACCATATATTTT
TRBV18	.	17	TRBJ1-2	TRBD1	CASSPTLGQGELYGYTF	TGTGCCAGCTCACCAACTTTAGGACAGGGGGAACTTTATGGCTACACCTTC
TRBV7-2	.	14	TRBJ2-7	.	CASSPLGVTEEQYF	TGTGCCAGCAGCCCCTTAGGGGTCACGGAAGAGCAGTACTTC
TRBV29-1	.	14	TRBJ2-1	TRBD2	CSVDGLAERQGQFF	TGCAGCGTTGATGGTCTAGCGGAAAGGCAGGGGCAGTTCTTC
TRBV19	.	18	TRBJ2-7	TRBD2	CASSIDPRLAGGSYEQYF	TGTGCCAGTAGTATAGATCCAAGACTAGCGGGAGGGTCCTACGAGCAGTACTTC